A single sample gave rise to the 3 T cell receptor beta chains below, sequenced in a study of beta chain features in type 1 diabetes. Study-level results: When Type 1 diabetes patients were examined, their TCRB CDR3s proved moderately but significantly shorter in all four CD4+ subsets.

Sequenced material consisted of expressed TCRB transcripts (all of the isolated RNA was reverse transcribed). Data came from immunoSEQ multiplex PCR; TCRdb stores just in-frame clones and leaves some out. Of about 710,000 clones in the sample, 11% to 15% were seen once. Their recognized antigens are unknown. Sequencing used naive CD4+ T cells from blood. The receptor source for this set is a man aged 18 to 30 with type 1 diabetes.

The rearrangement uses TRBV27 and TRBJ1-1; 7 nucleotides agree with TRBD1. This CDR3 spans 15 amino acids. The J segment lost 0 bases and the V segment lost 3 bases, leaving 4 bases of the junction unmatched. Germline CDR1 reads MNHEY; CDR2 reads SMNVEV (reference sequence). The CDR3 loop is CASSLGGTVNTEAFF. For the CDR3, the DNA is TGTGCCAGCAGTTTGGGGGGGACAGTGAACACTGAAGCTTTCTTT.

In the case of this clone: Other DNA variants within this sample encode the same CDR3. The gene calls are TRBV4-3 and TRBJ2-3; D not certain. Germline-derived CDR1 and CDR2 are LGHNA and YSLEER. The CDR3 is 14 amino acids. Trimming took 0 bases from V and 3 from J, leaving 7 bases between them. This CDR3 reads CASSQDRLTDTQYF. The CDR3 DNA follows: TGCGCCAGCAGCCAAGACCGGCTTACAGATACGCAGTATTTT.

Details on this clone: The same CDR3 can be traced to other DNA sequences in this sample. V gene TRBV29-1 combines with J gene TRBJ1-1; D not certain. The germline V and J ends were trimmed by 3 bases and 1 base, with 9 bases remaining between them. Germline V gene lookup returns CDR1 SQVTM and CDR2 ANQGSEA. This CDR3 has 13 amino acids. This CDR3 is CSVEGTENTEAFF. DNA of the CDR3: TGCAGCGTTGAGGGCACCGAGAACACTGAAGCTTTCTTT.